This T cell receptor (beta chain) stems from a study of T cell repertoires in cytomegalovirus infection. Looking at the study overall: Matching HLA type, along with CMV infection, was indicated by public TCR beta signatures. Findings of the study overall: Cumulative public TCR beta family frequency identified CMV carriers with the relevant HLA.

V was trimmed by 5 bases and J by 8 bases, leaving 18 bases between them. CDR1 and CDR2 (germline): SEHNR, FQNEAQ (reference sequence). CDR3 length: 14 amino acids. TCRdb analysed the reads with MiXCR anew, one entry per CDR3 protein. The table includes approximately 910,000 distinct CDR3 sequences, 30% to 40% detected once. To note about this clonotype: As yet, its antigen is unknown.

The rearrangement links TRBV7-9 to TRBJ1-2, with D possibly matching TRBD1 (5 bases). This TCR was recovered from a human donor in good health (CMV status not recorded). Some clones in this sample may be carry-over from other donors' samples. The input for sequencing was cultured CD8+ T cells from PBMCs, taken from culture after CMV antigen stimulation. CDR3 in amino acids: CASSEKLGVRGYTF. The CDR3 coding sequence is TGTGCCAGCAGCGAGAAGTTAGGGGTGCGCGGCTACACCTTC.